Following are 21 T cell receptor beta chains from one sample sequenced in a study of T-cell memory formation after mild COVID-19. TCRdb recomputed calls from the 5' RACE reads with MiXCR, one row per CDR3 protein. The data show about 140,000 distinct CDR3 sequences, with around 15% seen just once and about 27% held by the top ten. The sample was PBMCs or a T cell subset sorted from them (not recorded which). The receptor source for this set is an adult woman who had mild COVID-19 (a few samples of this study predate the infection). Cell type and time point are not known.

This chain joins TRBV4-3 and TRBJ2-7; 8 bases are shared with TRBD2. V shed 1 base and J 3 bases; nucleotides not matched to a gene: 5. Germline CDR1 is LGHNA and CDR2 is YSLEER. The CDR3 runs to 15 residues. The DNA for the CDR3 is TGCGCCAGCAGCCAAGTGTACCTAGCGGGCTACGAGCAGTACTTC. Amino acid sequence: CASSQVYLAGYEQYF.

This chain joins TRBV24-1 and TRBJ1-5; tentatively, D is TRBD1 (6 bases). This CDR3 spans 15 amino acids. Trimming stripped 4 bases from V and 3 bases from J, with 12 bases between. The germline V gene encodes CDR1 KGHDR and CDR2 SFDVKD. For the CDR3, the DNA is TGTGCCACCAGTGACAGAGGACAGTACAATCAGCCCCAGCATTTT. As protein: CATSDRGQYNQPQHF.

There are a few counts of this clonotype. The chain couples TRBV6-1 to TRBJ2-7; D is unclear. Germline CDR1 reads MNHNS; CDR2 reads SASEGT. Trimming removed 10 bases at V and 1 base at J, with 14 bases between. This CDR3 region has 13 residues. The CDR3, as DNA: TGTGCCACCGCCGAGCCGTTATCCTACGAGCAGTACTTC. Translating it yields CATAEPLSYEQYF.

The chain recombines TRBV5-4 with TRBJ1-1, with D tentatively TRBD1 (6 bases). Germline loops: CDR1 SGHNT, CDR2 YYREEE (reference sequence). V shed 0 bases and J shed 1 base, with 13 bases lying between them. This CDR3 is 16 amino acids long. The CDR3 nucleotides read TGTGCCAGCAGCTTGGCCTTAGAGGACAGGAACACTGAAGCTTTCTTT. Its protein is CASSLALEDRNTEAFF.

The chain recombines TRBV7-8 with TRBJ2-1; 11 bases agree with TRBD2. This CDR3 region has 14 residues. Trimming removed 5 bases from V and 8 bases from J; junction bases left unmatched: 5. Germline V gives CDR1 SGHVS, CDR2 FQNEAQ. The CDR3 reads CASSPLAGADEQFF. CDR3 sequence (DNA): TGTGCCAGCAGCCCACTAGCGGGGGCAGATGAGCAGTTCTTC. Supplemented by reference TRBV7-8 and TRBJ2-1, the full variable domain reads GAGVSQSPRYKVAKRGQDVALRCDPISGHVSLFWYQQALGQGPEFLTYFQNEAQLDKSGLPSDRFFAERPEGSVSTLKIQRTQQEDSAVYLCASSPLAGADEQFFGPGTRLTVL.

The V gene is TRBV25-1, the J gene TRBJ2-1; 8 bases are a match to TRBD1. The trim removed 4 bases at V and 7 bases at J, leaving 15 bases unmatched. The CDR3 is made up of 17 amino acids. Looked up from germline, CDR1 is MGHDK and CDR2 is SYGVNS. The CDR3 is CASSVGPATGVKNEQFF. CDR3 coding DNA: TGTGCCAGCAGTGTTGGCCCCGCGACAGGGGTAAAAAATGAGCAGTTCTTC. Complete variable domain (other parts from reference TRBV25-1 and TRBJ2-1): EADIYQTPRYLVIGTGKKITLECSQTMGHDKMYWYQQDPGMELHLIHYSYGVNSTEKGDLSSESTVSRIRTEHFPLTLESARPSHTSQYLCASSVGPATGVKNEQFFGPGTRLTVL.

The chain links TRBV20-1 to TRBJ2-7, with 9 bases aligning to TRBD1. Per the germline V gene, CDR1 is DFQATT and CDR2 is SNEGSKA (reference sequence). There are 15 residues in the CDR3. Germline trimming cut 3 bases from V and 2 bases from J; bases unmatched to any gene: 8. CDR3 region: CSARLTGTGTYEQYF. CDR3 DNA sequence: TGCAGTGCTAGGTTAACCGGGACAGGGACCTACGAGCAGTACTTC.

This clonotype has only a few counts. The V and J genes are TRBV7-8 and TRBJ2-7, with D maybe TRBD1 (5 bases). Trimming stripped 1 base from V and 3 bases from J, with 10 bases between. CDR1 SGHVS and CDR2 FQNEAQ come from the germline V gene. CDR3 length equals 14 residues. The CDR3 nucleotides read TGTGCCAGCAGCTTAGATCCAGGGAACTACGAGCAGTACTTC. Its protein product is CASSLDPGNYEQYF.

This clonotype was counted a few times. This sequence joins TRBV12-3 or TRBV12-4 and TRBJ1-4; D not resolved. This CDR3 is 14 amino acids long. V gave up 3 bases and J gave up 8 bases, with 13 bases separating them. The DNA for the CDR3 is TGTGCCAGCAGTTTCGGTCTTGACATGGAAAAACTGTTTTTT. This translates into CASSFGLDMEKLFF.

This clonotype appeared many times. The V call is TRBV5-5, the J call TRBJ2-7; TRBD2 matches 11 bases. CDR1 and CDR2 (germline): SGHKS, YYEKEE (reference sequence). The CDR3 length is 15 residues. V gave up 4 bases and J gave up 3 bases; unmatched junction bases: 6. The CDR3 region is CASSEPGLAVYEQYF. As DNA, the CDR3 is TGTGCCAGCAGCGAACCGGGACTAGCGGTCTACGAGCAGTACTTC.

The rearrangement links TRBV15 to TRBJ2-1, with D possibly being TRBD1 (6 bases). Germline V gene sequence: CDR1 LNHNV, CDR2 YYDKDF (reference sequence). V gave up 0 bases and J gave up 8 bases, with 17 bases separating them. The CDR3 runs to 16 residues. For the CDR3, the DNA is TGTGCCACCAGCAGAGATCCAGGGGACGTTGACGATGAGCAGTTCTTC. This gives the protein CATSRDPGDVDDEQFF.

CDR3 coding DNA: TGTGCCAGCAGTACAGGGGCGAGAGCTTTCTTT. Translating it yields CASSTGARAFF. This chain joins TRBV11-2 and TRBJ1-1; 7 positions match TRBD1. After removal of 6 bases from V and 10 bases from J, the junction contained 5 bases not matched to a gene. The V gene's germline CDR1 is SGHAT and CDR2 FQNNGV. The CDR3 contains 11 residues. The full variable domain, in which reference TRBV11-2 and TRBJ1-1 provide the parts outside the CDR3, is EAGVAQSPRYKIIEKRQSVAFWCNPISGHATLYWYQQILGQGPKLLIQFQNNGVVDDSQLPKDRFSAERLKGVDSTLKIQPAKLEDSAVYLCASSTGARAFFGQGTRLTVV.

The CDR3 loop reads CSARGGIAGSYNEQFF. CDR3 DNA: TGCAGTGCTAGAGGAGGAATAGCGGGATCCTACAATGAGCAGTTCTTC. The rearrangement joins TRBV20-1 to TRBJ2-1; 8 bases are a match to TRBD2. The V gene end was trimmed by 1 base and the J gene end by 1 base; junction bases not matched to a gene: 6. The germline gives CDR1 DFQATT, CDR2 SNEGSKA (reference sequence). This CDR3 spans 16 amino acids.

Concerning this clonotype itself: A much larger clone differs by one base, so this may be a read error. Written as DNA, the CDR3 is TGTGCCAGCAGCTTAGCGCCCTCTCCTGTGGCCAACGTCCTGACTTTC. Protein: CASSLAPSPVANVLTF. The chain employs TRBV7-9 and TRBJ2-6; no firm D call. CDR1 and CDR2 from the germline V gene are SEHNR and FQNEAQ (reference sequence). The CDR3 runs to 16 residues. V gave up 0 bases and J gave up 6 bases, with 12 bases separating them.

This clonotype was observed a few times. The chain carries TRBV7-6 and TRBJ2-7, with D maybe TRBD1 (6 bases). The CDR3 is 14 residues long. Germline V gene sequence: CDR1 SGHVS, CDR2 FNYEAQ. V gave up 5 bases and J gave up 5 bases, with 16 bases separating them. The DNA for the CDR3 is TGTGCCAGCAGCCCGGAAGGGGGTGGAAACGAGCAGTACTTC. Its protein is CASSPEGGGNEQYF.

A few counts support this clonotype. The V gene is TRBV9, the J gene TRBJ1-5; 10 bases are a match to TRBD1. Germline lookup yields CDR1 SGDLS and CDR2 YYNGEE. There are 14 residues in the CDR3. V was pared by 3 bases and J by 7 bases, with 4 bases of the junction left unmatched. Here the CDR3 DNA reads TGTGCCAGCAGCGGGACAGGGGGAGGGCAGCCCCAGCATTTT. Its protein is CASSGTGGGQPQHF.

The chain recombines TRBV7-9 with TRBJ2-1; D is unclear. V was trimmed by 8 bases and J by 6 bases, leaving 11 bases between them. Per the germline V gene, CDR1 is SEHNR and CDR2 is FQNEAQ (reference sequence). The CDR3 contains 12 residues. The CDR3 region has the DNA TGTGCCAGCCCCGAAGGACCCAATGAGCAGTTCTTC. Amino acid sequence: CASPEGPNEQFF.

This clonotype was seen more than once but under ten times. The rearrangement links TRBV7-9 to TRBJ2-5; the D gene is possibly TRBD1 (6 bases). The CDR3 is made up of 15 amino acids. In germline, CDR1 is SEHNR, CDR2 FQNEAQ (reference sequence). Trimming shortened V by 1 base and J by 2 bases, and 11 bases separated the two germline ends. The CDR3 spells CASSLVGQGQETQYF. In DNA, the CDR3 is TGTGCCAGCAGCTTAGTAGGGCAGGGGCAAGAGACCCAGTACTTC.

This clonotype was detected many times. The CDR3 DNA reads TGCAGTGTTCAGGGGTTGACGGCGGGCACTGAAGCTTTCTTT. This encodes CSVQGLTAGTEAFF. The V gene is TRBV20-1, the J gene TRBJ1-1; maybe TRBD1 (6 bases). The CDR3 sequence is 14 residues long. V dropped 7 bases and J dropped 4 bases, with 19 bases sitting between them. The germline CDR1 and CDR2 sequences are DFQATT and SNEGSKA (reference sequence).

This clonotype was found a few times. The V call is TRBV20-1, the J call TRBJ1-1; D unresolved. V lost 3 bases and J 3 bases, leaving 11 bases between the germline ends. The CDR3 covers 13 residues. CDR1 and CDR2 from the germline V gene are DFQATT and SNEGSKA (reference sequence). The CDR3 reads CSASPLEDTEAFF. In nucleotides, the CDR3 is TGCAGTGCTAGTCCACTAGAGGACACTGAAGCTTTCTTT.

The genes are TRBV20-1 and TRBJ1-5; 8 bases map to TRBD1. Germline-derived CDR1 and CDR2 are DFQATT and SNEGSKA (reference sequence). V gave up 6 bases and J gave up 1 base; unmatched junction bases: 8. CDR3 length: 15 amino acids. CDR3 sequence reads: CSATDRVGSNQPQHF. Here the CDR3 DNA reads TGCAGTGCCACGGACAGGGTAGGAAGCAATCAGCCCCAGCATTTT.